Listed below are T cell receptor beta chains from one sample, sequenced in a study of PD-1 blockade in classical Hodgkin lymphoma. Libraries were prepared by immunoSEQ multiplex PCR; TCRdb keeps only in-frame clonotypes and omits some of them. The profile shows tens of thousands of clones, 90% of them singletons. Sequencing was performed on peripheral blood mononuclear cells (PBMCs), taken at baseline. The source of these receptors is a human donor with classical Hodgkin lymphoma. Both conserved end residues are part of each CDR3. The order of the fields is J gene, clone size, D gene, V gene, CDR3 protein, CDR3 DNA. A D gene is named only where the DNA matches it firmly. Not all rows give a size; the values are once, few, many and, for expanded clones, a class.

>TRBJ1-1|NA|NA|TRBV11-2
CASSSGPTEAFF
TGTGCCAGCAGCTCCGGGCCCACTGAAGCTTTCTTT
>TRBJ1-2|NA|TRBD1|TRBV7-9
CASSLVQGAFHGYTF
TGTGCCAGCAGCTTAGTTCAGGGGGCGTTTCACGGCTACACCTTC
>TRBJ2-7|NA|NA|TRBV11-2
CASSWRAGAMGSYEQYF
TGTGCCAGCAGCTGGCGGGCAGGGGCGATGGGCTCCTACGAGCAGTACTTC
>TRBJ1-4|NA|NA|TRBV6-6
CASRAGHEKLFF
TGTGCCAGCAGGGCGGGACATGAAAAACTGTTTTTT
>TRBJ2-5|NA|NA|TRBV7-9
CAARGSGRGETQYF
TGTGCCGCAAGGGGGAGCGGACGCGGCGAGACCCAGTACTTC
>TRBJ2-7|NA|TRBD1|TRBV7-7
CASSWGQGYEQYF
TGTGCTAGCAGTTGGGGACAGGGGTACGAGCAGTACTTC
>TRBJ2-1|NA|NA|TRBV27
CASSPDPNEQFF
TGTGCCAGCAGTCCGGACCCCAATGAGCAGTTCTTC
>TRBJ2-3|NA|TRBD2|TRBV4-1
CASSQVVAGGSDTQYF
TGCGCCAGCAGCCAAGTGGTAGCGGGGGGGTCTGATACGCAGTATTTT
>TRBJ1-4|NA|TRBD1|TRBV28
CASSYVGQGDEKLFF
TGTGCCAGCAGTTACGTGGGACAGGGGGATGAAAAACTGTTTTTT
>TRBJ2-6|NA|NA|TRBV2
CASRESSSGANVLTF
TGTGCCAGCAGAGAAAGCAGCTCTGGGGCCAACGTCCTGACTTTC
>TRBJ1-5|NA|NA|TRBV6-6
CASSYRDYQPQHF
TGTGCCAGCAGTTACAGGGATTATCAGCCCCAGCATTTT
>TRBJ1-1|NA|NA|TRBV10-1
CASSMDWNTEAFF
TGCGCCAGCAGTATGGACTGGAACACTGAAGCTTTCTTT
>TRBJ1-2|NA|TRBD1|TRBV27
CASSLSGQGNTYGYTF
TGTGCCAGCAGTTTATCGGGACAGGGGAATACCTATGGCTACACCTTC
>TRBJ1-1|NA|NA|TRBV5-6
CASSPLGGAMNTEAFF
TGTGCCAGCAGCCCCCTTGGGGGGGCCATGAACACTGAAGCTTTCTTT
>TRBJ2-2|NA|NA|TRBV29-1
CSVAGGIGIRELFF
TGCAGCGTTGCAGGGGGGATTGGGATTAGGGAGCTGTTTTTT
>TRBJ1-5|medium-sized|NA|TRBV6-1
CASSEAGDQPQHF
TGTGCCAGCAGTGAAGCGGGCGATCAGCCCCAGCATTTT
>TRBJ1-2|NA|NA|TRBV7-2
CASSPVGGANYGYTF
TGTGCCAGCAGCCCGGTGGGAGGGGCTAACTATGGCTACACCTTC
>TRBJ2-5|NA|NA|TRBV28
CASSYPLRGGVETQYF
TGTGCCAGCAGTTACCCCCTCCGAGGGGGTGTTGAGACCCAGTACTTC
>TRBJ1-1|NA|NA|TRBV2
CASSSDVNTEAFF
TGTGCCAGCAGTTCCGACGTGAACACTGAAGCTTTCTTT
>TRBJ2-3|NA|NA|TRBV6-5
CASSYSFSGSTDTQYF
TGTGCCAGCAGTTACTCGTTTAGCGGTAGCACAGATACGCAGTATTTT
>TRBJ2-3|NA|NA|TRBV28
CASSLLGSSTDTQYF
TGTGCCAGCAGTTTATTGGGCTCATCCACAGATACGCAGTATTTT
>TRBJ1-5|NA|NA|TRBV5-6
CASSSARRDGLNQPQHF
TGTGCCAGCAGCTCCGCACGGCGGGATGGGCTCAATCAGCCCCAGCATTTT